These T cell receptor beta chains were read from a single sample in a study of CD8+ T cells in alopecia areata. Sequencing was performed with immunoSEQ multiplex PCR; in TCRdb, only in-frame clones are kept and a portion is missing. The sample carries about 110,000 clones, 50% to 60% recorded once. Sequenced input: NKG2D-low CD8+ T cells sorted from blood. Receptors were obtained from a human donor with alopecia areata. CDR3s include the opening cysteine and the closing phenylalanine or tryptophan. Fields, in order: CDR3 DNA, CDR3 protein, V gene, D gene, J gene, clone size. The D gene is left open where the match is weak. Not every row has a clone size; where given, it reads once, few, many or a size class.

CDR3 DNA: TGTGCCAGCAGCTTAGGCCAGGGAACCTTCGAAGCTTTCTTT; CDR3 protein: CASSLGQGTFEAFF; V gene: TRBV13; D gene: NA; J gene: TRBJ1-1; clone size: NA
CDR3 DNA: TGCAGTGGTTTGGGGTCGGAGACCCAGTACTTC; CDR3 protein: CSGLGSETQYF; V gene: TRBV20-1; D gene: NA; J gene: TRBJ2-5; clone size: few
CDR3 DNA: TGCGCCAGCAGCCGGGGACTAGCGGCAAACAATGAGCAGTTCTTC; CDR3 protein: CASSRGLAANNEQFF; V gene: TRBV5-1; D gene: TRBD2; J gene: TRBJ2-1; clone size: NA
CDR3 DNA: TGTGCCAGCAGCCGCCCCAGGGGGTCTGGCACTGAAGCTTTCTTT; CDR3 protein: CASSRPRGSGTEAFF; V gene: TRBV11-2; D gene: TRBD1; J gene: TRBJ1-1; clone size: NA
CDR3 DNA: TGTGCCAGCAGTCGACAGGGGGCAAACGGGGAGCTGTTTTTT; CDR3 protein: CASSRQGANGELFF; V gene: TRBV27; D gene: TRBD1; J gene: TRBJ2-2; clone size: NA
CDR3 DNA: TGTGCCAGCAGCTTATCTTCGGGGTACAATGAGCAGTTCTTC; CDR3 protein: CASSLSSGYNEQFF; V gene: TRBV13; D gene: NA; J gene: TRBJ2-1; clone size: once
CDR3 DNA: TGTGCCAGCGCGAGGGCGGAATTAATCAATCAGCCCCAGCATTTT; CDR3 protein: CASARAELINQPQHF; V gene: TRBV6-1; D gene: NA; J gene: TRBJ1-5; clone size: NA
CDR3 DNA: TGTGCCAGCATGGGTGGCGGATATAACTATGGCTACACCTTC; CDR3 protein: CASMGGGYNYGYTF; V gene: TRBV2; D gene: NA; J gene: TRBJ1-2; clone size: NA
CDR3 DNA: TGTGCCAGCAGTGAAGGGCGGCAGAACTACTACGAGCAGTACTTC; CDR3 protein: CASSEGRQNYYEQYF; V gene: TRBV2; D gene: NA; J gene: TRBJ2-7; clone size: few
CDR3 DNA: TGTGCCAGCAGCCCGGGACAGGGGCCCCCCGCCTACGAGCAGTACTTC; CDR3 protein: CASSPGQGPPAYEQYF; V gene: TRBV5-4; D gene: TRBD1; J gene: TRBJ2-7; clone size: NA
CDR3 DNA: TGTGCCAGCAGCCCGTGGACAGACAATGAGCAGTTCTTC; CDR3 protein: CASSPWTDNEQFF; V gene: TRBV5-6; D gene: NA; J gene: TRBJ2-1; clone size: NA
CDR3 DNA: TGTGCCAGCAGCCAAGAAATGAACGGAGTCTCCTACAATGAGCAGTTCTTC; CDR3 protein: CASSQEMNGVSYNEQFF; V gene: TRBV4-2; D gene: NA; J gene: TRBJ2-1; clone size: NA
CDR3 DNA: TGTGCCAGTAGCACGCTTAAGACAACGAACACTGAAGCTTTCTTT; CDR3 protein: CASSTLKTTNTEAFF; V gene: TRBV19; D gene: NA; J gene: TRBJ1-1; clone size: NA
CDR3 DNA: TGTGCCAGCAGCTTAGGGGGACAGAGCTACGAGCAGTACTTC; CDR3 protein: CASSLGGQSYEQYF; V gene: TRBV13; D gene: TRBD1; J gene: TRBJ2-7; clone size: NA
CDR3 DNA: TGCGCCAGCAGCTATTCATATGACAGGTTCGAAAACTACGAGCAGTACTTC; CDR3 protein: CASSYSYDRFENYEQYF; V gene: TRBV5-1; D gene: NA; J gene: TRBJ2-7; clone size: NA
CDR3 DNA: TGTGCCAGCAGCTACCCGGGCTCCGAGGCGGATACGCAGTATTTT; CDR3 protein: CASSYPGSEADTQYF; V gene: TRBV7-9; D gene: NA; J gene: TRBJ2-3; clone size: few
CDR3 DNA: TGTGCCAGCAGTTCCCTATTCATCACGACTAGCGGGAGTGGCACCGGGGAGCTGTTTTTT; CDR3 protein: CASSSLFITTSGSGTGELFF; V gene: TRBV28; D gene: TRBD2; J gene: TRBJ2-2; clone size: NA
CDR3 DNA: TGCGCCAGCAGTGAGTCGGCACTAGCGACGAATACGCAGTATTTT; CDR3 protein: CASSESALATNTQYF; V gene: TRBV10-2; D gene: TRBD2; J gene: TRBJ2-3; clone size: NA
CDR3 DNA: TGTGCCAGCAGCGTAGATCGTTCGGGGGCCACTGAAGCTTTCTTT; CDR3 protein: CASSVDRSGATEAFF; V gene: TRBV9; D gene: NA; J gene: TRBJ1-1; clone size: NA
CDR3 DNA: TGTGCCAGCAGTTTTGGAGGGGTTTCATTCACCGGGGAGCTGTTTTTT; CDR3 protein: CASSFGGVSFTGELFF; V gene: TRBV28; D gene: NA; J gene: TRBJ2-2; clone size: few
CDR3 DNA: TGTGCCAGCAGCCCCACACTGGGCGGGGAGTACCAAGAGACCCAGTACTTC; CDR3 protein: CASSPTLGGEYQETQYF; V gene: TRBV9; D gene: NA; J gene: TRBJ2-5; clone size: NA
CDR3 DNA: TGTGCCAGCAGCTTGTTTCCCGGGACTTCCTATGGCTACACCTTC; CDR3 protein: CASSLFPGTSYGYTF; V gene: TRBV5-4; D gene: NA; J gene: TRBJ1-2; clone size: NA
CDR3 DNA: TGTGCCAGCAGTTCACTAGCGGGAGAATTCGAGCAGTACTTC; CDR3 protein: CASSSLAGEFEQYF; V gene: TRBV28; D gene: TRBD2; J gene: TRBJ2-7; clone size: NA
CDR3 DNA: TGCGCCAGCAGCCAAGTGCGTCCTACTAGCACAGATACGCAGTATTTT; CDR3 protein: CASSQVRPTSTDTQYF; V gene: TRBV4-1; D gene: NA; J gene: TRBJ2-3; clone size: NA
CDR3 DNA: TGTGCCAGCAGCTTCCACGTGAATCCATACAATGAGCAGTTCTTC; CDR3 protein: CASSFHVNPYNEQFF; V gene: TRBV7-2; D gene: NA; J gene: TRBJ2-1; clone size: NA
CDR3 DNA: TGTGCCAGCAGCCCATACCCAGCTAGCGGGAGCACAGATACGCAGTATTTT; CDR3 protein: CASSPYPASGSTDTQYF; V gene: TRBV7-8; D gene: TRBD2; J gene: TRBJ2-3; clone size: few
CDR3 DNA: TGTGCCAGCAGATACAGGGGACAGTCAAATCAGCCCCAGCATTTT; CDR3 protein: CASRYRGQSNQPQHF; V gene: TRBV28; D gene: TRBD1; J gene: TRBJ1-5; clone size: NA
CDR3 DNA: TGTGCCAGCACCCTGGGTATCGGGATCGGGGTCGAGCAGTACTTC; CDR3 protein: CASTLGIGIGVEQYF; V gene: TRBV11-2; D gene: NA; J gene: TRBJ2-7; clone size: NA
CDR3 DNA: TGCGCCAGCAGCCAAGCCGGGGCTAGCTACAATGAGCAGTTCTTC; CDR3 protein: CASSQAGASYNEQFF; V gene: TRBV4-1; D gene: NA; J gene: TRBJ2-1; clone size: NA
CDR3 DNA: TGTGCCACCTCCAAGGGGGGTCTATACGAGCAGTACTTC; CDR3 protein: CATSKGGLYEQYF; V gene: TRBV7-8; D gene: NA; J gene: TRBJ2-7; clone size: NA
CDR3 DNA: TGTGCCAGCACCCCGGGACAGGGTTTCAATGAGCAGTTCTTC; CDR3 protein: CASTPGQGFNEQFF; V gene: TRBV13; D gene: TRBD1; J gene: TRBJ2-1; clone size: NA
CDR3 DNA: TGTGCCAGTCGGGTGGCCGGTGGCACAGATACGCAGTATTTT; CDR3 protein: CASRVAGGTDTQYF; V gene: TRBV7-2; D gene: NA; J gene: TRBJ2-3; clone size: NA
CDR3 DNA: TGTGCCAGTAGTATAGTTTACCGGGACTCCGGCAATCAGCCCCAGCATTTT; CDR3 protein: CASSIVYRDSGNQPQHF; V gene: TRBV19; D gene: NA; J gene: TRBJ1-5; clone size: NA
CDR3 DNA: TGCGCCAGCAGACCCACCGGGGGGCCGAGCGAGCAGTACTTC; CDR3 protein: CASRPTGGPSEQYF; V gene: TRBV5-1; D gene: NA; J gene: TRBJ2-7; clone size: NA
CDR3 DNA: TGTGCCAGCAGGCCTGGAGATTTTTCGGGGCATGGCTACACCTTC; CDR3 protein: CASRPGDFSGHGYTF; V gene: TRBV7-2; D gene: NA; J gene: TRBJ1-2; clone size: NA
CDR3 DNA: TGTGCCAGCAGCCTCAATTTGAGACAGGGGAACACTGAAGCTTTCTTT; CDR3 protein: CASSLNLRQGNTEAFF; V gene: TRBV27; D gene: TRBD1; J gene: TRBJ1-1; clone size: NA
CDR3 DNA: TGTGCCAGCTCATCCCAGGGGAGATTTACAGATACGCAGTATTTT; CDR3 protein: CASSSQGRFTDTQYF; V gene: TRBV5-5; D gene: NA; J gene: TRBJ2-3; clone size: few
CDR3 DNA: TGCAGTGCTAGAGATGGGGAGACCCAGTACTTC; CDR3 protein: CSARDGETQYF; V gene: TRBV20-1; D gene: NA; J gene: TRBJ2-5; clone size: few